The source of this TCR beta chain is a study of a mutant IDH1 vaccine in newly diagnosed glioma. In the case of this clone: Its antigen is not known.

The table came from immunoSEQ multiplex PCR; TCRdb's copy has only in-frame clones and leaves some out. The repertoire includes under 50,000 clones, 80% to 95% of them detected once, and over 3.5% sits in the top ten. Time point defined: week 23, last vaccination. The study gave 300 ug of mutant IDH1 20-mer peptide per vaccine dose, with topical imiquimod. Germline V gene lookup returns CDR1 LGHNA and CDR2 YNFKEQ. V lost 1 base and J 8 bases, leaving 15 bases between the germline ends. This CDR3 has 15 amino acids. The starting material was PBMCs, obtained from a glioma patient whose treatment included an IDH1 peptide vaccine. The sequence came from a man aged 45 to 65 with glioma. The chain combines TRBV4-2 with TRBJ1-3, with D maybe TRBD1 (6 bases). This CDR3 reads CASSQGSGAGDTIYF. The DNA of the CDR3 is TGTGCCAGCAGCCAAGGATCAGGGGCGGGGGACACCATATATTTT.